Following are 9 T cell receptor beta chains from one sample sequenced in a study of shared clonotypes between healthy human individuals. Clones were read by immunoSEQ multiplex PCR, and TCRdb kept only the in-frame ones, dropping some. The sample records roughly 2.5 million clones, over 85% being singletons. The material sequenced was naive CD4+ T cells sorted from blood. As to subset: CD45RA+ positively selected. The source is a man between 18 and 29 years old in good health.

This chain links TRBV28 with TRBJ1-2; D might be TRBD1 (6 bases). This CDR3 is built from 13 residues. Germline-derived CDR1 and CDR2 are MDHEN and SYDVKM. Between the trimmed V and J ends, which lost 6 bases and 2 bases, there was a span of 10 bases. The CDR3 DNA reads TGTGCCAGCAGAATAACAGGGAACTATGGCTACACCTTC. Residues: CASRITGNYGYTF.

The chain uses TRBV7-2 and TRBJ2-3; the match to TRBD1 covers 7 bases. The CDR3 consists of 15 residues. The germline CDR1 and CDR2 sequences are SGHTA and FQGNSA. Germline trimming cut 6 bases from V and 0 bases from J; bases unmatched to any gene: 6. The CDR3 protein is CASSPRGLSTDTQYF. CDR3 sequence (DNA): TGTGCCAGCAGTCCGAGGGGGCTTAGCACAGATACGCAGTATTTT.

DNA of the CDR3: TGTGCCAGCAGCTGGATAGCGGGAGGATCAGATACGCAGTATTTT. Protein: CASSWIAGGSDTQYF. The chain links TRBV7-9 to TRBJ2-3; 10 bases align to TRBD2. J was trimmed by 4 bases and V by 4 bases; bases with no gene match: 5. There are 15 residues in the CDR3. Germline values: CDR1 SEHNR, CDR2 FQNEAQ (reference sequence).

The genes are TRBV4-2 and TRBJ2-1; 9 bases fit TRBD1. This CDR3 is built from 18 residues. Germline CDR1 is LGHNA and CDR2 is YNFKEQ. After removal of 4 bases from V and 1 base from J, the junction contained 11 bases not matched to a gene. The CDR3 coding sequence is TGTGCCAGCAGCCCCCTTTGGGGACAGGGTGGATCCTACAATGAGCAGTTCTTC. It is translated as CASSPLWGQGGSYNEQFF.

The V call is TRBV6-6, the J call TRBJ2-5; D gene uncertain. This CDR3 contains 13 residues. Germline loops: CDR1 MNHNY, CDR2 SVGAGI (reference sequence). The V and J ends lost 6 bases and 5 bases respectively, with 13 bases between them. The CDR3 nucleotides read TGTGCCAGCAGCCCCCCGGGTTTGGAGACCCAGTACTTC. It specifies CASSPPGLETQYF.

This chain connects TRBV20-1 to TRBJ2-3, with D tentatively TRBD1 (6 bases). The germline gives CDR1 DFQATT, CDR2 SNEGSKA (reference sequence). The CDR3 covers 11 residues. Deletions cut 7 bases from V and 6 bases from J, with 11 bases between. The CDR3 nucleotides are TGCAGTGGGAGCCAGGGGGATACGCAGTATTTT. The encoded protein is CSGSQGDTQYF.

The DNA of the CDR3 is TGTGCCAGCAGCGTAGGGGTGGCAGAGACCCAGTACTTC. The encoded protein is CASSVGVAETQYF. The chain is built from TRBV9 and TRBJ2-5; no firm D call. The V end lost 0 bases, the J end lost 4 bases, and 7 bases lay between the germline ends. The CDR3 loop spans 13 amino acids. CDR1 SGDLS and CDR2 YYNGEE come from the germline V gene.

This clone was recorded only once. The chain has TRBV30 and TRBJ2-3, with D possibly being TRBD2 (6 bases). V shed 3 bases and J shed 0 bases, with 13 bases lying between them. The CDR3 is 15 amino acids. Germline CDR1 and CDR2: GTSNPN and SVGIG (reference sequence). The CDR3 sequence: CAWRSAGGSTDTQYF. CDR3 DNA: TGTGCCTGGAGGTCGGCCGGGGGTAGCACAGATACGCAGTATTTT.

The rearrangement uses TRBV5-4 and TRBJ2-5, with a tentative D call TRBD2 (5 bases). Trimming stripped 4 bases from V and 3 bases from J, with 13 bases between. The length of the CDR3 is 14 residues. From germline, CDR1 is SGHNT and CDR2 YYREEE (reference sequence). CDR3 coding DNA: TGTGCCAGCAGCCTTGGACGGCGGGAAGAGACCCAGTACTTC. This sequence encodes CASSLGRREETQYF. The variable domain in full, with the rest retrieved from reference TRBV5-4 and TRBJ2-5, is ETGVTQSPTHLIKTRGQQVTLRCSSQSGHNTVSWYQQALGQGPQFIFQYYREEENGRGNFPPRFSGLQFPNYSSELNVNALELDDSALYLCASSLGRREETQYFGPGTRLLVL.